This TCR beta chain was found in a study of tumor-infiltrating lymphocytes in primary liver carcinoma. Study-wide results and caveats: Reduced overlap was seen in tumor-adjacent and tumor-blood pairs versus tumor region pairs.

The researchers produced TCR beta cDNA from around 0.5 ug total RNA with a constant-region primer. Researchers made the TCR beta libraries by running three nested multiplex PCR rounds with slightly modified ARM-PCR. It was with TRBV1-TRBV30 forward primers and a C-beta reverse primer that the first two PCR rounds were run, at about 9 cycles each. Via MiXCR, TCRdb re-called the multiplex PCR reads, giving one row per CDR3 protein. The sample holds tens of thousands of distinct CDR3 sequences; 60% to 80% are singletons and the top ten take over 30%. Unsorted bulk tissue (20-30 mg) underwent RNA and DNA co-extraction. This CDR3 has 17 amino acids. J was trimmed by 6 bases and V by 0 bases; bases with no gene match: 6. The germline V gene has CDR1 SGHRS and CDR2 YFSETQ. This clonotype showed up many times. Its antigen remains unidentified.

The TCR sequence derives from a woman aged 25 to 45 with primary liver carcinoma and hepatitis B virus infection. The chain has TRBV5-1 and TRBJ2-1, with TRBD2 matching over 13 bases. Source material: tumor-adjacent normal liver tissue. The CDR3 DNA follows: TGCGCCAGCAGCTTGGGACTAGCGGGAGGCTTGGGCAATGAGCAGTTCTTC. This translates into CASSLGLAGGLGNEQFF.